These 9 T cell receptor beta chains were sequenced from one sample in a study of blood T cell repertoires in COVID-19 (dated by TCRdb to the early 2020s). Receptor libraries were prepared by the immunoSEQ multiplex PCR assay. Drawn from immuneACCESS, this table holds only the in-frame rearrangements with V and J called that TCRdb kept. Clones are partly lost; checked studies trace under half to an unresolved V gene and leave the rest unexplained. The sample records 150,000 to 200,000 clones, about 85% of which are singletons. Clones ranked in the top ten supply 5.6% of the sample. Sequenced: PBMCs or T cells enriched from blood (not recorded which). All receptors derive from a woman in her 40s with acute COVID-19.

The rearrangement joins TRBV14 to TRBJ2-3; 11 bases are shared with TRBD1. The ends lost 3 bases at V and 5 bases at J; junction bases unmatched: 10. Germline assignment: CDR1 SGHDN and CDR2 FVKESK. The CDR3 covers 17 residues. The CDR3 spells CASSHLLGQGARDTQYF. CDR3 sequence (DNA): TGTGCCAGCAGCCATCTCCTTGGACAGGGGGCACGAGATACGCAGTATTTT.

As for this clone: The sample contains more than one DNA sequence encoding this CDR3. This chain connects TRBV24-1 to TRBJ2-3; no definite D call. CDR1 KGHDR and CDR2 SFDVKD come from the germline V gene. Trimming left V 0 bases short and J 2 bases short, with 2 bases between. This CDR3 comprises 13 residues. The CDR3 region has the DNA TGTGCCACCAGTGATTTGCTCACAGATACGCAGTATTTT. Translating it yields CATSDLLTDTQYF.

The table lists this clone with many counts. CDR3 nucleotides: TGTGCCAGCAGCTTGCCTCGGACTAGCAATGAGCAGTTCTTC. This gives the protein CASSLPRTSNEQFF. This chain uses TRBV7-8 with TRBJ2-1, with 7 bases fitting TRBD2. Germline V gene sequence: CDR1 SGHVS, CDR2 FQNEAQ. J lost 6 bases, V lost 3 bases, and 5 bases had no gene match. The CDR3 loop spans 14 amino acids. The whole variable domain, filled in from reference TRBV7-8 and TRBJ2-1, reads GAGVSQSPRYKVAKRGQDVALRCDPISGHVSLFWYQQALGQGPEFLTYFQNEAQLDKSGLPSDRFFAERPEGSVSTLKIQRTQQEDSAVYLCASSLPRTSNEQFFGPGTRLTVL.

The chain employs TRBV4-2 and TRBJ1-1; D unresolved. V was clipped by 0 bases and J by 1 base, with 15 bases between them. CDR3 length: 17 amino acids. Germline V gene sequence: CDR1 LGHNA, CDR2 YNFKEQ. CDR3 loop: CASSQDSRQVKNTEAFF. The CDR3, as DNA: TGTGCCAGCAGCCAAGATTCTCGCCAGGTTAAGAACACTGAAGCTTTCTTT.

V is TRBV29-1 and J is TRBJ2-1; 13 nucleotides line up with TRBD2. The CDR3 runs to 15 residues. Per the germline V gene, CDR1 is SQVTM and CDR2 is ANQGSEA. The V segment lost 5 bases and the J segment 10 bases; nucleotides outside the gene matches: 11. As DNA, the CDR3 is TGCAGCGTTATACCGGGACTAGCGGGATGGAGCGAGCAGTTCTTC. Its protein product is CSVIPGLAGWSEQFF.

This chain connects TRBV13 to TRBJ2-3; 8 bases align to TRBD1. Germline-derived CDR1 and CDR2 are PRHDT and FYEKMQ (reference sequence). Losses at the gene ends were 0 bases for V and 5 bases for J; bases not matched to a gene: 4. CDR3 length: 15 residues. The CDR3 is CASSLGGRGRDTQYF. CDR3 coding DNA: TGTGCCAGCAGCTTAGGGGGCAGGGGGCGAGATACGCAGTATTTT. Full variable domain (rest looked up from reference TRBV13 and TRBJ2-3): AAGVIQSPRHLIKEKRETATLKCYPIPRHDTVYWYQQGPGQDPQFLISFYEKMQSDKGSIPDRFSAQQFSDYHSELNMSSLELGDSALYFCASSLGGRGRDTQYFGPGTRLTVL.

This clone was observed many times. V is TRBV15 and J is TRBJ1-5; 8 bases map to TRBD1. Germline V gene data show CDR1 as LNHNV and CDR2 as YYDKDF (reference sequence). V lost 5 bases and J lost 5; bases outside the gene matches: 8. There are 15 residues in the CDR3. The CDR3: CATSLGQGKHQPQHF. CDR3 bases: TGTGCCACCAGCCTCGGACAGGGAAAGCATCAGCCCCAGCATTTT.

The V call is TRBV7-9, the J call TRBJ2-3; TRBD2 agrees at 8 bases. Germline trimming cut 4 bases from V and 0 bases from J; bases unmatched to any gene: 15. The CDR3 runs to 19 residues. Germline V gene sequence: CDR1 SEHNR, CDR2 FQNEAQ (reference sequence). CDR3 coding DNA: TGTGCCAGCAGCTCGCAGCATAGACTAGCGACCACTAGCACAGATACGCAGTATTTT. This codes for CASSSQHRLATTSTDTQYF.

J is TRBJ2-5 and V is TRBV3-1 (or the pseudogene TRBV3-2); the match to TRBD1 covers 9 bases. V was pared by 1 base and J by 4 bases, with 7 bases of the junction left unmatched. This CDR3 comprises 16 residues. Germline loops: CDR1 LGHDT, CDR2 YNNKEL (reference sequence). The CDR3 nucleotides are TGTGCCAGCAGCCAAGCAATCCGGGACAGGGCAGAGACCCAGTACTTC. Translating gives CASSQAIRDRAETQYF.